These 22 T cell receptor beta chains share one sample of origin, sequenced in a study of blood T cell repertoires in COVID-19. Produced via immunoSEQ multiplex PCR; TCRdb's table is partial and in-frame only. The table records 85,000 to 130,000 clones, about nine tenths of them present only once. Sequences were obtained from peripheral blood. The receptor source for this set is a man aged 45-60 years with acute or convalescent COVID-19.

This clone was detected only once. The V gene is TRBV11-3, the J gene TRBJ2-3; a weak D match, TRBD2 (5 bases). Germline V gives CDR1 SGHNT, CDR2 YENEEA. Trimming cost V 5 bases and J 4 bases, with 16 bases left between them. This CDR3 comprises 15 residues. The CDR3, as DNA: TGTGCCAGCAGCCCAGAGGGTAAAGCGCCAGATACGCAGTATTTT. Its translation: CASSPEGKAPDTQYF.

This chain connects TRBV5-1 to TRBJ2-4; 8 nucleotides line up with TRBD2. The CDR3 is made up of 18 amino acids. Germline CDR1 reads SGHRS; CDR2 reads YFSETQ. V lost 4 bases, J lost 3 bases, and 15 bases stayed unmatched. CDR3 bases: TGCGCCAGCAGCCCTACTCCCGGGACTAGGAGGGGCAAAAACATTCAGTACTTC. This sequence encodes CASSPTPGTRRGKNIQYF. The entire variable domain, with the rest obtained from reference TRBV5-1 and TRBJ2-4, is as follows: KAGVTQTPRYLIKTRGQQVTLSCSPISGHRSVSWYQQTPGQGLQFLFEYFSETQRNKGNFPGRFSGRQFSNSRSEMNVSTLELGDSALYLCASSPTPGTRRGKNIQYFGAGTRLSVL.

The chain has TRBV10-1 and TRBJ2-7; 7 bases align to TRBD2. This CDR3 region has 13 residues. J gave up 3 bases and V 4 bases, and 3 bases lay outside the gene matches. The germline V gene encodes CDR1 WNHNN and CDR2 SYGVQD (reference sequence). CDR3 nucleotide sequence: TGCGCCAGCAGTGTTTTAGCGGGCTACGAGCAGTACTTC. This gives the protein CASSVLAGYEQYF.

The J gene is TRBJ2-1, the V gene TRBV5-1, with 8 bases that match TRBD2. V was clipped by 4 bases and J by 9 bases; unmatched bases: 6. From germline, CDR1 is SGHRS and CDR2 YFSETQ. The CDR3 spans 13 residues. The CDR3 loop reads CASSSGRKGEQFF. The CDR3 region has the DNA TGCGCCAGCAGCAGCGGGAGAAAAGGTGAGCAGTTCTTC.

V and J are TRBV2 and TRBJ2-2, with D perhaps matching TRBD1 (5 bases). This CDR3 has 13 amino acids. V was shortened by 4 bases and J by 5 bases, with 8 bases between the two germline ends. CDR1 SNHLY and CDR2 FYNNEI come from the germline V gene. CDR3 nucleotide sequence: TGTGCCAGCAGTGCCTCAGGGACCGGGGAGCTGTTTTTT. Protein: CASSASGTGELFF.

V usage is TRBV5-1 and J usage is TRBJ2-3; no definite D call. Germline V gene lookup returns CDR1 SGHRS and CDR2 YFSETQ. Trimming shortened V by 4 bases and J by 4 bases, and 4 bases separated the two germline ends. This CDR3 is 11 amino acids long. CDR3 sequence reads: CASSLADTQYF. In DNA, the CDR3 is TGCGCCAGCAGCCTTGCAGATACGCAGTATTTT.

The chain combines TRBV5-1 with TRBJ2-5, with 9 bases fitting TRBD1. Germline CDR1 and CDR2: SGHRS and YFSETQ. J was trimmed by 5 bases and V by 0 bases; bases with no gene match: 8. There are 16 residues in the CDR3. This chain's CDR3 is CASSLDGTGSGETQYF. DNA for the CDR3: TGCGCCAGCAGCTTGGACGGGACAGGGAGTGGGGAGACCCAGTACTTC.

The chain combines TRBV10-3 with TRBJ2-7; 12 bases align to TRBD2. Germline-derived CDR1 and CDR2 are ENHRY and SYGVKD. The CDR3 covers 16 residues. J lost 7 bases, V lost 2 bases, and 9 bases had no gene match. Written as DNA, the CDR3 is TGTGCCATCAGTGAGGGGGGACTAGCGGGCATGTTAGAGCAGTACTTC. It specifies CAISEGGLAGMLEQYF.

The genes are TRBV5-1 and TRBJ1-1; 9 bases fit TRBD1. Per the germline V gene, CDR1 is SGHRS and CDR2 is YFSETQ. CDR3 length: 14 residues. Losses at the gene ends were 4 bases for V and 4 bases for J; bases not matched to a gene: 5. CDR3: CASSVDRGVTEAFF. The CDR3 bases are TGCGCCAGCAGCGTCGACAGGGGGGTCACTGAAGCTTTCTTT. Combining the CDR3 with reference TRBV5-1 and TRBJ1-1 gives the whole variable domain KAGVTQTPRYLIKTRGQQVTLSCSPISGHRSVSWYQQTPGQGLQFLFEYFSETQRNKGNFPGRFSGRQFSNSRSEMNVSTLELGDSALYLCASSVDRGVTEAFFGQGTRLTVV.

CDR3 in DNA: TGTGCCAGTAGTGTCACCCAGACAGTGAATAGCAATCAGCCCCAGCATTTT. Translation gives CASSVTQTVNSNQPQHF. The chain is built from TRBV19 and TRBJ1-5; D is possibly TRBD1 (5 bases). This CDR3 contains 17 residues. Germline V gene data show CDR1 as LNHDA and CDR2 as SQIVND (reference sequence). V shed 5 bases and J shed 0 bases, with 17 bases lying between them.

The chain joins TRBV18 to TRBJ2-1; D call uncertain. V dropped 6 bases and J dropped 0 bases, with 9 bases sitting between them. The CDR3 is 14 amino acids. Germline CDR1 is KGHSH and CDR2 is LQKENI. This chain's CDR3 is CASSPPGSYNEQFF. The CDR3, as DNA: TGTGCCAGCTCTCCTCCGGGCTCCTACAATGAGCAGTTCTTC.

The sample holds one count of this clone. The gene calls are TRBV10-1 and TRBJ2-7, with 13 nucleotides matching TRBD2. This CDR3 region has 17 residues. V was pared by 2 bases and J by 6 bases, with 10 bases of the junction left unmatched. Germline lookup yields CDR1 WNHNN and CDR2 SYGVQD (reference sequence). CDR3 region: CASSETSLGLAGVEQYF. The CDR3 DNA reads TGCGCCAGCAGTGAGACTAGTCTCGGACTAGCGGGAGTCGAGCAGTACTTC.

This chain joins TRBV28 and TRBJ2-1; D is possibly TRBD2 (6 bases). Trimming left V 3 bases short and J 0 bases short, with 9 bases between. Germline V lookup: CDR1 MDHEN, CDR2 SYDVKM. This CDR3 comprises 15 residues. CDR3 DNA: TGTGCCAGCAGTTTGGGAGGTCGCTCCTACAATGAGCAGTTCTTC. It encodes CASSLGGRSYNEQFF.

The V call is TRBV19, the J call TRBJ1-3, with TRBD1 matching over 8 bases. CDR1 and CDR2 (germline): LNHDA, SQIVND (reference sequence). The CDR3 has 15 residues. Trimming at V came to 2 bases and at J to 4 bases, leaving 4 bases not matched to a gene. This chain's CDR3 is CASSILRDRGNTIYF. The CDR3 DNA follows: TGTGCCAGTAGTATACTTCGGGACAGGGGAAACACCATATATTTT.

The chain has TRBV25-1 and TRBJ2-3; a weak D match, TRBD1 (7 bases). Germline V lookup: CDR1 MGHDK, CDR2 SYGVNS. Trimming cost V 3 bases and J 2 bases, with 15 bases left between them. The CDR3 is 16 amino acids. CDR3 loop: CASSEAPGGPTDTQYF. The CDR3 DNA follows: TGTGCCAGCAGTGAGGCACCAGGGGGGCCCACAGATACGCAGTATTTT.

The J gene is TRBJ2-7, the V gene TRBV15; 10 nucleotides match TRBD2. V lost 1 base to trimming and J lost 3 bases; unmatched junction nucleotides: 3. This CDR3 region has 15 residues. Germline values: CDR1 LNHNV, CDR2 YYDKDF (reference sequence). The CDR3 DNA sequence: TGTGCCACCAGCAGAGCACTAGCGGGGCACTACGAGCAGTACTTC. This codes for CATSRALAGHYEQYF.

V and J are TRBV15 and TRBJ1-3; D is uncertain. Trimming stripped 10 bases from V and 6 bases from J, with 19 bases between. Germline V gene lookup returns CDR1 LNHNV and CDR2 YYDKDF (reference sequence). The CDR3 runs 14 residues. The CDR3 DNA sequence: TGTGCCATTCAGGCCGCCCAGCAGACAAACACCATATATTTT. Residues: CAIQAAQQTNTIYF. Combining the CDR3 with reference TRBV15 and TRBJ1-3 gives the whole variable domain DAMVIQNPRYQVTQFGKPVTLSCSQTLNHNVMYWYQQKSSQAPKLLFHYYDKDFNNEADTPDNFQSRRPNTSFCFLDIRSPGLGDTAMYLCAIQAAQQTNTIYFGEGSWLTVV.

The chain joins TRBV30 to TRBJ1-6, with D tentatively TRBD1 (6 bases). The V end was cut by 0 bases, the J end by 8 bases, with 20 bases between. Germline lookup yields CDR1 GTSNPN and CDR2 SVGIG (reference sequence). The CDR3 consists of 17 residues. The CDR3 nucleotides are TGTGCCTGGAGTGTAATCGGGAGGGGGAGGAAAGATTCACCCCTCCACTTT. Translated: CAWSVIGRGRKDSPLHF.

This chain uses TRBV4-1 with TRBJ2-1; 8 bases are shared with TRBD2. The length of the CDR3 is 16 residues. The V gene's germline CDR1 is MGHRA and CDR2 YSYEKL. Losses at the gene ends were 1 base for V and 0 bases for J; bases not matched to a gene: 2. The CDR3 reads CASSQALAASYNEQFF. The CDR3 bases are TGCGCCAGCAGCCAAGCACTAGCGGCCTCCTACAATGAGCAGTTCTTC.

This chain links TRBV30 with TRBJ2-3; 7 nucleotides line up with TRBD1. Germline assignment: CDR1 GTSNPN and CDR2 SVGIG (reference sequence). After removal of 7 bases from V and 1 base from J, the junction contained 8 bases not matched to a gene. The CDR3 totals 14 residues. The chain's CDR3 is CALTQGSRTDTQYF. CDR3 DNA sequence: TGTGCCTTGACACAGGGGAGCCGCACAGATACGCAGTATTTT.

V is TRBV10-3 and J is TRBJ2-1; 10 positions agree with TRBD2. Germline V gene sequence: CDR1 ENHRY, CDR2 SYGVKD. V shed 2 bases and J 9 bases; nucleotides not matched to a gene: 4. The CDR3 runs 14 residues. In DNA, the CDR3 is TGTGCCATCAGTGAGGGGCTAGCGGGAGCTGAGCAGTTCTTC. It codes for CAISEGLAGAEQFF.

In regard to this clone: Sequence at one end of the junction differs from germline and may be a read error. This chain joins TRBV29-1 and TRBJ1-2; 7 nucleotides match TRBD1. Germline V gene data show CDR1 as SQVTM and CDR2 as ANQGSEA. The CDR3 runs to 13 residues. This CDR3 reads CSVEDRVYYGYTF. In DNA, the CDR3 is TGCAGCGTAGAAGACAGGGTCTACTATGGCTACACCTTC.